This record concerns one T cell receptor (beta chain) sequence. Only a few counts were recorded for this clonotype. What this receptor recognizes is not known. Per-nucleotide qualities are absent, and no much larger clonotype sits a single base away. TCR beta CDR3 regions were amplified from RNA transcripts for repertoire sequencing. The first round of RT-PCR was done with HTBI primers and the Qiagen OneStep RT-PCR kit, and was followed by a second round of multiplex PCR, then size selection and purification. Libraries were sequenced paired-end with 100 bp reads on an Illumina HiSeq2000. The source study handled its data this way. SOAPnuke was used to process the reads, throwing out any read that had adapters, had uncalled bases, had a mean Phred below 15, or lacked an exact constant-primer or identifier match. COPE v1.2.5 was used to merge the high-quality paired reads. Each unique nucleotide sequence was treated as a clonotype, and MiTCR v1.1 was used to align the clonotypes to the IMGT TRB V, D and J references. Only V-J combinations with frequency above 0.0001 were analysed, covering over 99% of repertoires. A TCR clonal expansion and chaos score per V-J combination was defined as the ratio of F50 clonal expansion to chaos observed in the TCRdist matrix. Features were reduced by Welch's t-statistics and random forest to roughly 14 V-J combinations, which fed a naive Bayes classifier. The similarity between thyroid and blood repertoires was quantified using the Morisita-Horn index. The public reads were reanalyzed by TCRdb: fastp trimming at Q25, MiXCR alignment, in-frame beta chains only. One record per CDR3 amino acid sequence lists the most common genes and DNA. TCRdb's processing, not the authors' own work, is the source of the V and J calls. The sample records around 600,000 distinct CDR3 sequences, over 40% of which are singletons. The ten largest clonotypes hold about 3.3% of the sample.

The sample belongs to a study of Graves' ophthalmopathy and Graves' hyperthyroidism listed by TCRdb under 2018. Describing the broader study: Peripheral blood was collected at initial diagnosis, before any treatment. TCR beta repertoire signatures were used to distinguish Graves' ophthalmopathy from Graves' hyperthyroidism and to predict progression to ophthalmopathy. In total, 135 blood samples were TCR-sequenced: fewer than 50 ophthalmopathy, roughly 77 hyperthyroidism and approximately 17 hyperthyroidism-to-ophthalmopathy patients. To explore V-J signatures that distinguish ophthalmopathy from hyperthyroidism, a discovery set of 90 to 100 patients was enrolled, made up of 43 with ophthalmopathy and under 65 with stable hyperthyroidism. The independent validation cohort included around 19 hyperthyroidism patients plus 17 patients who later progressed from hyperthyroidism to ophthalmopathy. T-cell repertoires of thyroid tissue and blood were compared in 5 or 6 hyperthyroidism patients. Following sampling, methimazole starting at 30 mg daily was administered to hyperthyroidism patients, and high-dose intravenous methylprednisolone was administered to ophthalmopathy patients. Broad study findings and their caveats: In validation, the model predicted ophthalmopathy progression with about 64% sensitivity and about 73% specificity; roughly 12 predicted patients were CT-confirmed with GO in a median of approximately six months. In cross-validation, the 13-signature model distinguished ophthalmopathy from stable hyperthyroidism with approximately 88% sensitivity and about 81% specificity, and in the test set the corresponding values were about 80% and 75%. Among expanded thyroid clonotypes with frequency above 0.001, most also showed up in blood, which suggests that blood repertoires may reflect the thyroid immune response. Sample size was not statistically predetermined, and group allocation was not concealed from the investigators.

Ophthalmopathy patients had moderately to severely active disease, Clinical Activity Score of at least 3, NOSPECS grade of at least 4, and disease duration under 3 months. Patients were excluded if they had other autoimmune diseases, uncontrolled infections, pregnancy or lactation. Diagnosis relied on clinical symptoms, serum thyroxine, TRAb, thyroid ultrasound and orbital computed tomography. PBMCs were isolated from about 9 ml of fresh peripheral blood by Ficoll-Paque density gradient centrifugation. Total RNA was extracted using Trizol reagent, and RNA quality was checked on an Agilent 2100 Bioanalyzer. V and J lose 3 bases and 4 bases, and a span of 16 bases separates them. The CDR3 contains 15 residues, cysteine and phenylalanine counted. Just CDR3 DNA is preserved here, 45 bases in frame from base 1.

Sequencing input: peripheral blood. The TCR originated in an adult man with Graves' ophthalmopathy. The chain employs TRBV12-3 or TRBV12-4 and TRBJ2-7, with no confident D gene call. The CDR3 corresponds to CASSFGHASWYEQYF. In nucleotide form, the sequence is TGTGCCAGCAGTTTTGGGCACGCGAGCTGGTACGAGCAGTACTTC.